A selection of T cell receptor beta chains follows, all from one sample in a study of shared clonotypes between healthy human individuals. Profiling relied on immunoSEQ multiplex PCR, and the TCRdb table lists in-frame clones only, not all of them. Among some 2,500,000 clones, 85% to 95% were seen once, and the ten largest hold 0.37%. Sequencing was carried out using naive CD4+ T cells from PBMCs. The receptors stem from a man aged 18 to 30 in good health. Some clones in this sample may be carry-over from other donors' samples. The CDR3 runs from the conserved cysteine through the conserved F or W. The D gene is left open where the match is weak. Expanded clones get a size class; other rows say once, few or many, or leave the size out.

d_call clone_size j_call v_call cdr3_nt cdr3_aa
TRBD2 once TRBJ2-7 TRBV5-8 TGTGCCAGCAGCTTGGGCGCAGGGAGGGGTGGCGAGCAGTACTTC CASSLGAGRGGEQYF
TRBD1 . TRBJ1-1 TRBV29-1 TGCAGCGTTCGACAGGGGTCGAACACTGAAGCTTTCTTT CSVRQGSNTEAFF
. . TRBJ2-1 TRBV30 TGTGCCGGGGGTCGGGCGCCGGTACCTACCAATGAGCAGTTCTTC CAGGRAPVPTNEQFF
TRBD2 . TRBJ2-1 TRBV28 TGTGCCAGCTACACTAGCGGACTACCCTACAATGAGCAGTTCTTC CASYTSGLPYNEQFF
. . TRBJ2-1 TRBV11-2 TGTGCCAGCAGCTTAGGTGCGGGGCCATCCTACAATGAGCAGTTCTTC CASSLGAGPSYNEQFF
. . TRBJ2-3 TRBV28 TGTGCCAGCAGTTTAGGAGGGCACCCTTCCGCAGATACGCAGTATTTT CASSLGGHPSADTQYF
TRBD2 . TRBJ2-5 TRBV4-2 TGTGCCAGCAGCCAAGAACGCGGACTAGCGGGAGAGGAGACCCAGTACTTC CASSQERGLAGEETQYF
. once TRBJ2-7 TRBV18 TGTGCCAGCTCACCATTACAGAACTCCTACGAGCAGTACTTC CASSPLQNSYEQYF
TRBD2 . TRBJ2-7 TRBV9 TGTGCCAGCAGCCCTAGCGGGATTTCCTACGAGCAGTACTTC CASSPSGISYEQYF
. . TRBJ1-1 TRBV6-5 TGTGCCAGCAGTTACTCGGCCGGGGACACTGAAGCTTTCTTT CASSYSAGDTEAFF